What follows are 2 T cell receptor beta chains derived from one specimen sequenced in a study of identical twins. One entry per CDR3 protein results from TCRdb running MiXCR on the 5' RACE reads. The sample includes about 1.7 million distinct CDR3 sequences, under 35% seen only once; the top ten take over 0.25%. Sequencing used cord blood. These receptors came from a newborn girl in good health.

This clonotype was recorded a few times. The chain is built from TRBV6-2 or TRBV6-3 and TRBJ1-2; 7 bases fit TRBD1. The V segment lost 6 bases and the J segment 6 bases; nucleotides outside the gene matches: 4. Germline CDR1 and CDR2: MNHEY and SVGEGT. There are 12 residues in the CDR3. The CDR3: CASRQTGDGYTF. The CDR3 nucleotides are TGTGCCAGCAGGCAAACAGGGGATGGCTACACCTTC.

The chain recombines TRBV12-3 or TRBV12-4 with TRBJ1-6; the match to TRBD1 covers 7 bases. This CDR3 has 17 amino acids. V was clipped by 3 bases and J by 4 bases; unmatched bases: 9. The CDR3 is CASSFLASTGYNSPLHF. The CDR3 bases are TGTGCCAGCAGTTTTTTAGCCTCGACAGGGTATAATTCACCCCTCCACTTT.